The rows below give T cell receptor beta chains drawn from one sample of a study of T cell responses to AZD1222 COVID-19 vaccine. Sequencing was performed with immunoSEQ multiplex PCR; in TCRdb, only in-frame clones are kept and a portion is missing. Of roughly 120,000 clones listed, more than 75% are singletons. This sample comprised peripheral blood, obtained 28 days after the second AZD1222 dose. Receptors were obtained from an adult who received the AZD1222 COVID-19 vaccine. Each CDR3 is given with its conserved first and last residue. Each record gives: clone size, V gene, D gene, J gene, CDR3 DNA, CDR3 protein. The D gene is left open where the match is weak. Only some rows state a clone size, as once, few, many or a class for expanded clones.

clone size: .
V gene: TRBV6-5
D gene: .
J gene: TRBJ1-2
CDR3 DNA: TGTGCCAGCAGTTACGACGGGGGTCCTTATGGCTACACCTTC
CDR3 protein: CASSYDGGPYGYTF

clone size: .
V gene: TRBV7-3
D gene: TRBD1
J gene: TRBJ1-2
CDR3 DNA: TGTGCCAGCAGCGCGGGACAGGCGGCGGGCTACACCTTC
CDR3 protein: CASSAGQAAGYTF

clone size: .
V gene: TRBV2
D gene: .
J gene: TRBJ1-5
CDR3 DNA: TGTGCCAGCGCCGGTCGGAATCAGCCCCAGCATTTT
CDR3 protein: CASAGRNQPQHF

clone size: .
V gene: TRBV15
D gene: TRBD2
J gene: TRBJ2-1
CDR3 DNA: TGTGCCACCAGCAGGGGCGGACTAGCGGGGGGGCCGGTTTTAGGGCAGTTCTTC
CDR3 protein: CATSRGGLAGGPVLGQFF

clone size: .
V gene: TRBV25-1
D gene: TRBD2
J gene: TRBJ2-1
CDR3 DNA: TGTGCCAGCAGTGCCAGGACTAGCGGGAGGGCTGAGCAGTTCTTC
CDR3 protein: CASSARTSGRAEQFF

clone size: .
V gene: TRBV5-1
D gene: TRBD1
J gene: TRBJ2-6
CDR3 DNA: TGCGCCAGCGGACAGGGGGTTTCTGGGGCCAACGTCCTGACTTTC
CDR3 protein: CASGQGVSGANVLTF

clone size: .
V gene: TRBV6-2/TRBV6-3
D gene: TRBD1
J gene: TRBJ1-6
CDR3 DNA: TGTGCCAGCAGTTCTGGACAGGGGCGCTCCTATAATTCACCCCTCCACTTT
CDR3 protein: CASSSGQGRSYNSPLHF

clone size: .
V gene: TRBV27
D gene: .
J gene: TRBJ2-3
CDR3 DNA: TGTGCCAGCAGTTTATGGGGTGCCCCCGCAGATACGCAGTATTTT
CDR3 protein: CASSLWGAPADTQYF

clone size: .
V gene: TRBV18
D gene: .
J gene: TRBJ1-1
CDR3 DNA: TGTGCCAGCTCACCCCTGGAGGGCCCGAACACTGAAGCTTTCTTT
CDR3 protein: CASSPLEGPNTEAFF

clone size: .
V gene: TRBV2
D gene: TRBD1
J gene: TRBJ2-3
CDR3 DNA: TGTGCCAGCAGTGACCCAAAGGACAGGATCCTTAGAGATACGCAGTATTTT
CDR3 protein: CASSDPKDRILRDTQYF

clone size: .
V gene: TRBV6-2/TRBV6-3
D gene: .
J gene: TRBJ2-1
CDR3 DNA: TGTGCCAGCAGTTACTCCGGGTCCCGTTTGACCTATGAGCAGTTCTTC
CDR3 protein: CASSYSGSRLTYEQFF

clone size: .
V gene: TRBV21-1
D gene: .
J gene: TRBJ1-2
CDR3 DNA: TGTGCCAGCAGCAACCAGGACAGGACCAGAGGGGGCTACACCTTC
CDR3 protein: CASSNQDRTRGGYTF

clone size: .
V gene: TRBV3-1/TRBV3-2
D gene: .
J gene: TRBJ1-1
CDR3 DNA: TGTGCCAGCAGCCAATTGGTGGGGACTGAAGCTTTCTTT
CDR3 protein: CASSQLVGTEAFF

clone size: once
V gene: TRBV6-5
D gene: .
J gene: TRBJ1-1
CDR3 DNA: TGTGCCAGCAGTTACACTGAAGCTTTCTTT
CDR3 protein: CASSYTEAFF

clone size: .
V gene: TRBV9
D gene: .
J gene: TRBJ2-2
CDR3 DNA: TGTGCCAGCAGCGCTGTGGGGCAGCCGAACACCGGGGAGCTGTTTTTT
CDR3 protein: CASSAVGQPNTGELFF

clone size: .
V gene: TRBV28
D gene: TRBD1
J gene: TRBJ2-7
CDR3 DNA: TGTGCCAGCAGCACAAACCGGGACAGGGACTCCTACGAGCAGTACTTC
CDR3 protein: CASSTNRDRDSYEQYF

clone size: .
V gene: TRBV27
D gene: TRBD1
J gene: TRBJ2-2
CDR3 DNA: TGTGCCAGCAGTCGGGACAGGGATGTAGGTTTCGGGGAGCTGTTTTTT
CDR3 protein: CASSRDRDVGFGELFF

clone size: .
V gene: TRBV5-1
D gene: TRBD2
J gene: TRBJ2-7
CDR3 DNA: TGCGCCAGCAGCTCACCCCAGGGAGGGACTTACCACGAGCAGTACTTC
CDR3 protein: CASSSPQGGTYHEQYF

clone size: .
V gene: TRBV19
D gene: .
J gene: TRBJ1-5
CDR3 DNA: TGTGCCAGTAGTCCGCCGCGGCAGTGGGACCAGCCCCAGCATTTT
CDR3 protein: CASSPPRQWDQPQHF

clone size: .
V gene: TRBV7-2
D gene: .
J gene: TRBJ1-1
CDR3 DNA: TGTGCCAGCAGCCAAACGAGCTCTGGAGCTTTCTTT
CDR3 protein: CASSQTSSGAFF

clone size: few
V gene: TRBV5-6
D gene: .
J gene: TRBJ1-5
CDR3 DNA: TGTGCCAGCAGCCAGTCAGACAGGCCAGGGCAGCCCCAGCATTTT
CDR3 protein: CASSQSDRPGQPQHF

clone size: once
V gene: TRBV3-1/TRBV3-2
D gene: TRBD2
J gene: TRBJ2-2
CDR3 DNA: TGTGCCAGCAGCTCTACTAGCGGCGGGGAGCTGTTTTTT
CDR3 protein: CASSSTSGGELFF

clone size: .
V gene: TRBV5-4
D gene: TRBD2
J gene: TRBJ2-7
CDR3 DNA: TGTGCCAGCAGCTTAAAAGAGGCGGGAGACTACGAGCAGTACTTC
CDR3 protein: CASSLKEAGDYEQYF

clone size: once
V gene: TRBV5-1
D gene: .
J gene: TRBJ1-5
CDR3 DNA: TGCGCCAGCAGCTTGGGAGGTCACAATCAGCCCCAGCATTTT
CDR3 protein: CASSLGGHNQPQHF

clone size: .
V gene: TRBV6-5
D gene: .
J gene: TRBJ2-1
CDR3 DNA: TGTGCCAGCAGTTACTCTAATGAGCAGTTCTTC
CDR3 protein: CASSYSNEQFF

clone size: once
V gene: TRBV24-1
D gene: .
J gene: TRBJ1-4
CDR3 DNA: TGTGCCACCAGTGATTCCCCTGAGGGAGGACTGTTTTTT
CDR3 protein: CATSDSPEGGLFF

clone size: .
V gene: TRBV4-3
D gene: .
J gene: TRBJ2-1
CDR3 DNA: TGCGCCAGCAGCCAAGATTCCCTCCCCCACAATGAGCAGTTCTTC
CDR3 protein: CASSQDSLPHNEQFF

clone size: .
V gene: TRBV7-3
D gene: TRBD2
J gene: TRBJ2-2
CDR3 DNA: TGTGCCAGCAGCTTACTTGGGACTAGCGGGAGTGCCACCGGGGAGCTGTTTTTT
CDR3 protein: CASSLLGTSGSATGELFF

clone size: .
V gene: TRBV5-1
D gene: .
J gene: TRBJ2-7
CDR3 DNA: TGCGCCAGCAGCTGGGTCGGCGGGGACCGACTCTACGAGCAGTACTTC
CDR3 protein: CASSWVGGDRLYEQYF

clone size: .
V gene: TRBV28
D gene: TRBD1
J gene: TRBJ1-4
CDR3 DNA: TGTGCCAGCAGTCCTCAGCGGACAGGGAATGAAAAACTGTTTTTT
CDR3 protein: CASSPQRTGNEKLFF

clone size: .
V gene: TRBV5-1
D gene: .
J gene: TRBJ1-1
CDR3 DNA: TGCGCCAGCAGCTTGGACCTTGGCGACGGGACTGAAGCTTTCTTT
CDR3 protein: CASSLDLGDGTEAFF

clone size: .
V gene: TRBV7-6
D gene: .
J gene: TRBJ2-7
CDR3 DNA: TGTGCCAGCAGCAAAGGCCCCTCACTCGTCGGGGGGCGGAGCGACGAGCAGTACTTC
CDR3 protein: CASSKGPSLVGGRSDEQYF

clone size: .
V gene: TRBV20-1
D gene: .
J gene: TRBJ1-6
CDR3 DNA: TGCAGTGCTAGTAAAGGGTTTGCCGATTCACCCCTCCACTTT
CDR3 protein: CSASKGFADSPLHF

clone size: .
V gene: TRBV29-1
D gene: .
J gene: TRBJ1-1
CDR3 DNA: TGCAGCACTAGGGAAAGACCCAGTGAAGCTTTCTTT
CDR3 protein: CSTRERPSEAFF

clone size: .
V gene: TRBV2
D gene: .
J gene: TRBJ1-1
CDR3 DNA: TGTGCCAGCAGCCGGGACAAAGCTTTCTTT
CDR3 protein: CASSRDKAFF

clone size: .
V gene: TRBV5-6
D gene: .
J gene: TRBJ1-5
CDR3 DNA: TGTGCCAGCAGCCTAAACTTACAGCCCCAGCATTTT
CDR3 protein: CASSLNLQPQHF

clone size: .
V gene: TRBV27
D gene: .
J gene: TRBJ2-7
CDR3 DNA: TGTGCCAGCAGTCAACCACAGGGTTCAGGCGCCTACGAGCAGTACTTC
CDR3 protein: CASSQPQGSGAYEQYF

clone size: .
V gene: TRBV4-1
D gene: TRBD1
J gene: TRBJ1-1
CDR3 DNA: TGCGCCAGCAGCCAACTACAGGGGGTAAACACTGAAGCTTTCTTT
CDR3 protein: CASSQLQGVNTEAFF

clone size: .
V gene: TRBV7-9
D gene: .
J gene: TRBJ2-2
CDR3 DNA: TGTGCCAGCAGCCCCAAAGGAGGGTACACCGGGGAGCTGTTTTTT
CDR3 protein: CASSPKGGYTGELFF

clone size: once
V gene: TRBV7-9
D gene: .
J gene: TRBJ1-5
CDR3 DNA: TGTGCCAGCAGCTTGGGAGGGATCGGCAATCAGCCCCAGCATTTT
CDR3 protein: CASSLGGIGNQPQHF

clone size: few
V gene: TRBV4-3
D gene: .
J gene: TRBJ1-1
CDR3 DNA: TGCGCCAGCAAGTCAGCTCCCACTTCCAACCTTGAAGCTTTCTTT
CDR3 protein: CASKSAPTSNLEAFF

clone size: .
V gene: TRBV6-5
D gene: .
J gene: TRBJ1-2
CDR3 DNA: TGTGCCAGCAGTTACTTATCGTTACAGAATGACTATGGCTACACCTTC
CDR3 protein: CASSYLSLQNDYGYTF